The subject of this entry is one T cell receptor beta chain. What it recognizes is unknown. The assay was immunoSEQ multiplex PCR, and TCRdb's table has in-frame clones only and misses some. The sample contains approximately 130,000 clones, roughly nine tenths of which appear only once. This sample is drawn from a study of graft-versus-host responses after intestinal transplantation. The wider study: Those transplanted obtained multivisceral, liver-intestinal, or isolated intestinal grafts.

V was cut by 5 bases and J by 5 bases, with 12 bases left in between. The germline gives CDR1 PRHDT, CDR2 FYEKMQ (reference sequence). The CDR3 is 13 amino acids. This TCR came from a human donor who received an intestinal transplant. Sequences were derived from unstimulated CD4+ T cells sorted from spleen or lymph node cells, sampled before intestinal transplant. The genes are TRBV13 and TRBJ2-5; possible D gene TRBD1, 6 bases. CDR3 DNA sequence: TGTGCCAGCAGCCGGGACCAGGGGGAGACCCAGTACTTC. This gives the protein CASSRDQGETQYF.